The rows below give T cell receptor beta chains drawn from one sample of a study of neoadjuvant anti-PD-1 for oral cavity cancer. Measured with immunoSEQ multiplex PCR; TCRdb has only the in-frame clones, and not every one. The data show about 68,000 clones, more than 75% seen once. The source was PBMCs, collected after nivolumab (anti-PD-1) treatment. All receptors derive from a person aged 35 to 85 with oral cavity squamous cell carcinoma. The CDR3 runs from the conserved cysteine through the conserved F or W. Each record gives: clone size, CDR3 length, D gene, J gene, V gene, CDR3 protein, CDR3 DNA. A D gene is named only where the DNA matches it firmly. The size of a clone is reported for some rows only, either as once, few or many, or as a class for expanded clones.

>-|16|-|TRBJ1-2|TRBV14
CASSQDYNRADYGYTF
TGTGCCAGCAGCCAAGATTATAACAGGGCGGACTATGGCTACACCTTC
>-|14|TRBD1|TRBJ1-4|TRBV2
CASSEGDRGEKLFF
TGTGCCAGCAGTGAAGGGGACAGGGGTGAAAAACTGTTTTTT
>once|13|-|TRBJ1-5|TRBV6-6
CASSGTVNQPQHF
TGTGCCAGCAGTGGGACGGTTAATCAGCCCCAGCATTTT
>once|17|-|TRBJ2-1|TRBV9
CASSVGLEGGSYNEQFF
TGTGCCAGCAGCGTAGGGTTAGAGGGGGGCTCCTACAATGAGCAGTTCTTC
>few|15|-|TRBJ2-3|TRBV5-1
CASSYRDLSTDTQYF
TGCGCCAGCAGCTACCGGGACTTGAGCACAGATACGCAGTATTTT
>-|17|-|TRBJ2-7|TRBV19
CASSIDTRIMGSYEQYF
TGTGCCAGTAGTATAGATACGAGGATAATGGGATCCTACGAGCAGTACTTC
>-|17|-|TRBJ1-5|TRBV5-1
CASSLGTDWGLNQPQHF
TGCGCCAGCAGCTTGGGGACAGACTGGGGCCTCAATCAGCCCCAGCATTTT
>-|16|TRBD2|TRBJ2-7|TRBV27
CASSWATSGEAYEQYF
TGTGCCAGCAGTTGGGCGACTAGCGGGGAAGCCTACGAGCAGTACTTC
>-|14|TRBD1|TRBJ2-2|TRBV27
CASRSGQVTGELFF
TGTGCCAGCAGGAGCGGACAGGTCACCGGGGAGCTGTTTTTT
>once|17|-|TRBJ1-3|TRBV28
CASSLAEGRGSGNTIYF
TGTGCCAGCAGTTTAGCGGAGGGCAGGGGCTCTGGAAACACCATATATTTT
>few|17|TRBD2|TRBJ2-1|TRBV7-9
CASSSGLAGGSYNEQFF
TGTGCCAGCAGCTCGGGACTAGCGGGAGGGTCCTACAATGAGCAGTTCTTC
>-|16|-|TRBJ2-5|TRBV30
CAWSTGTNSLQETQYF
TGTGCCTGGAGTACGGGGACGAACTCATTACAAGAGACCCAGTACTTC
>-|13|-|TRBJ1-1|TRBV5-4
CALNYPGHTEAFF
TGTGCCCTTAACTACCCCGGACACACTGAAGCTTTCTTT
>-|15|TRBD1|TRBJ1-5|TRBV6-6
CASSPGTGSNQPQHF
TGTGCCAGCAGTCCCGGGACAGGTAGCAATCAGCCCCAGCATTTT
>-|12|-|TRBJ1-1|TRBV19
CASSYPQGVPFF
TGTGCCAGTAGCTACCCACAAGGCGTACCTTTCTTT
>-|11|-|TRBJ1-2|TRBV6-6
CASSYGQGYTF
TGTGCCAGCAGTTATGGACAGGGCTACACCTTC
>-|17|-|TRBJ2-3|TRBV4-1
CASSQDRIGGNTDTQYF
TGCGCCAGCAGCCAAGATCGGATCGGTGGGAACACAGATACGCAGTATTTT
>-|14|-|TRBJ1-2|TRBV2
CASSEIVANYGYTF
TGTGCCAGCAGTGAAATCGTAGCTAACTATGGCTACACCTTC
>-|15|TRBD1|TRBJ1-2|TRBV19
CASTLGGGALYGYTF
TGTGCCAGTACCCTCGGAGGGGGCGCTTTGTATGGCTACACCTTC
>-|15|-|TRBJ2-1|TRBV7-2
CASSAFSAAYNEQFF
TGTGCCAGCAGCGCGTTTTCAGCGGCTTACAATGAGCAGTTCTTC
>-|18|TRBD2|TRBJ2-7|TRBV7-3
CASSLAPGTSGIAYEQYF
TGTGCCAGCAGCTTAGCCCCCGGGACTAGCGGAATCGCCTACGAGCAGTACTTC